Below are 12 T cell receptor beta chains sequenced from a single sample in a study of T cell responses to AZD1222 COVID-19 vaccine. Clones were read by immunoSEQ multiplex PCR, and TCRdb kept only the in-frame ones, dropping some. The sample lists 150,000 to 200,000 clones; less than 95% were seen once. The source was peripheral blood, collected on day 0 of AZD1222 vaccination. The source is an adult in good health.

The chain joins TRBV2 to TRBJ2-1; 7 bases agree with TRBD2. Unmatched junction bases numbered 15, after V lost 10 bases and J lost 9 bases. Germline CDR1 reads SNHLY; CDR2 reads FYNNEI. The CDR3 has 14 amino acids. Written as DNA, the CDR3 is TGTGCCACATCTCTAGCGGTTACGGTCGGTGAGCAGTTCTTC. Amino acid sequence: CATSLAVTVGEQFF.

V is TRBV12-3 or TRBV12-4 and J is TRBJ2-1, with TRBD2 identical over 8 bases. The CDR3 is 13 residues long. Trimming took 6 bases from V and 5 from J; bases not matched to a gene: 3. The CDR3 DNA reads TGTGCCAGCAGGATAGCGGGAAACAATGAGCAGTTCTTC. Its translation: CASRIAGNNEQFF.

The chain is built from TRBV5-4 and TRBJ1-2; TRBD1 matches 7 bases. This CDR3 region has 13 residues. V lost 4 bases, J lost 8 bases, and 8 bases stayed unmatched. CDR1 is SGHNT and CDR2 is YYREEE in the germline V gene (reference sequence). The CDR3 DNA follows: TGTGCCAGCAGCCCCGAGGGGGCAAGGGGCTACACCTTC. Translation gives CASSPEGARGYTF.

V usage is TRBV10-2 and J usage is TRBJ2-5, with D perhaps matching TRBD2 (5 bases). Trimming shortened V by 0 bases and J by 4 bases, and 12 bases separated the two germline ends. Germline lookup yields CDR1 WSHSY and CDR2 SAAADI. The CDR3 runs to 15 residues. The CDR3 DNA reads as TGCGCCAGCAGTGAGTCCCGGGCCGGAGGAGAGACCCAGTACTTC. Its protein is CASSESRAGGETQYF.

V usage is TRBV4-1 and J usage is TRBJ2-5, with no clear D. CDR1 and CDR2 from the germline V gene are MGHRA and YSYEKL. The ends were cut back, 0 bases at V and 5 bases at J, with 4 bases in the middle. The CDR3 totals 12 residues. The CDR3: CASSQDWETQYF. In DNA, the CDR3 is TGCGCCAGCAGCCAAGATTGGGAGACCCAGTACTTC.

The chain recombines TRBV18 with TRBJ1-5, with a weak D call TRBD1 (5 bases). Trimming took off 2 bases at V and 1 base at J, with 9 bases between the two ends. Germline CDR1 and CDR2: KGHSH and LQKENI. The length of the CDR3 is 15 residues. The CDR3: CASSPSGVSNQPQHF. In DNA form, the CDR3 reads TGTGCCAGCTCACCATCGGGGGTGAGCAATCAGCCCCAGCATTTT.

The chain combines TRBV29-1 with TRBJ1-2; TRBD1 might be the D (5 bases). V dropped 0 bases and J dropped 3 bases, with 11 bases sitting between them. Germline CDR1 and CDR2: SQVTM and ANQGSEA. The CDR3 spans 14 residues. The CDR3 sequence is CSVEDSEGDYGYTF. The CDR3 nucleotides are TGCAGCGTTGAAGATTCAGAAGGGGACTATGGCTACACCTTC. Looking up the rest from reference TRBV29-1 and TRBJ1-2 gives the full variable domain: SAVISQKPSRDICQRGTSLTIQCQVDSQVTMMFWYRQQPGQSLTLIATANQGSEATYESGFVIDKFPISRPNLTFSTLTVSNMSPEDSSIYLCSVEDSEGDYGYTFGSGTRLTVV.

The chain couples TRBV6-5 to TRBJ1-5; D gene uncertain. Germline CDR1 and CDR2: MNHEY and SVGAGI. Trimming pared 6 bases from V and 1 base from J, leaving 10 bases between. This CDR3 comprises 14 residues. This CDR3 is CASSFAPSNQPQHF. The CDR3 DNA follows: TGTGCCAGCAGCTTCGCGCCGAGCAATCAGCCCCAGCATTTT.

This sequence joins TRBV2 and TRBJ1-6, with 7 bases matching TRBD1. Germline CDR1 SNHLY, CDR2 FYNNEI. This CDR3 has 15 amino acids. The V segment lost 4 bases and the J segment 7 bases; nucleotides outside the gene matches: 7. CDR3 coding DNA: TGTGCCAGCAGTGCAGAGGGGGCGACGAATTCACCCCTCCACTTT. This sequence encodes CASSAEGATNSPLHF.

The CDR3 DNA sequence: TGTGCCAGTAGTATAGCAGTCAGCAATCAGCCCCAGCATTTT. Protein: CASSIAVSNQPQHF. The chain joins TRBV19 to TRBJ1-5; D call uncertain. V lost 1 base and J 1 base, leaving 5 bases between the germline ends. The CDR3 loop spans 14 amino acids. Germline CDR1 reads LNHDA; CDR2 reads SQIVND (reference sequence).

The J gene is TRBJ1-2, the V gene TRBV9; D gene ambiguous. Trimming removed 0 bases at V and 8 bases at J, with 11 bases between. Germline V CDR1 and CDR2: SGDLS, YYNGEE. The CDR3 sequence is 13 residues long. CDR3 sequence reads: CASSVGTGHGYTF. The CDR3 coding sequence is TGTGCCAGCAGCGTAGGGACGGGTCACGGCTACACCTTC.

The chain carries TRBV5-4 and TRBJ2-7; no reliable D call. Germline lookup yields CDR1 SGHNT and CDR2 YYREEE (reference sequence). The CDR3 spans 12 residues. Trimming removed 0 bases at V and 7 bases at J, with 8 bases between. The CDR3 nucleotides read TGTGCCAGCAGCTTGGATTCTTCAGAGCAGTACTTC. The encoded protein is CASSLDSSEQYF.